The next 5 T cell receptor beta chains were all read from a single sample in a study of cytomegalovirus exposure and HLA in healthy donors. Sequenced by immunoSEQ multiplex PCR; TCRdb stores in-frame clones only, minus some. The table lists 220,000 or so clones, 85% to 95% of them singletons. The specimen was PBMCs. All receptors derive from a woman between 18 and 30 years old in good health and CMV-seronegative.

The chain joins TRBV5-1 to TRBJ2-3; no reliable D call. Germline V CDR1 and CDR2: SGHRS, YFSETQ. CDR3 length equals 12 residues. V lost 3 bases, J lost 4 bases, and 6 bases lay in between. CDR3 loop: CASSSFADTQYF. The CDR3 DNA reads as TGCGCCAGCAGCTCGTTCGCAGATACGCAGTATTTT.

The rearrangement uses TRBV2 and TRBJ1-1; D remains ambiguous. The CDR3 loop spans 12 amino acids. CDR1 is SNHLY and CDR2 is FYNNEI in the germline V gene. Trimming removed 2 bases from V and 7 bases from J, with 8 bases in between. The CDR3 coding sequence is TGTGCCAGCAGTGAAAACGACTTTGAAGCTTTCTTT. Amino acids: CASSENDFEAFF.

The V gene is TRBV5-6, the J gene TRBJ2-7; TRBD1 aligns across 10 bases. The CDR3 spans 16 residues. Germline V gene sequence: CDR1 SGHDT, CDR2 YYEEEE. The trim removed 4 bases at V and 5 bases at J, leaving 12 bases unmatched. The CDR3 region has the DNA TGTGCCAGCAGCATTCCCCGGGACAGGGGATACCACGAGCAGTACTTC. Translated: CASSIPRDRGYHEQYF.

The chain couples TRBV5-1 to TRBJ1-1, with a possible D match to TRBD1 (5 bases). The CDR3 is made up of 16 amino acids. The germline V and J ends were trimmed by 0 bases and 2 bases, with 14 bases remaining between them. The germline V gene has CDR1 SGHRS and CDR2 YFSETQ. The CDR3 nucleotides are TGCGCCAGCAGCTTGGCCCTCAGGGCCTCTAACACTGAAGCTTTCTTT. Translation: CASSLALRASNTEAFF. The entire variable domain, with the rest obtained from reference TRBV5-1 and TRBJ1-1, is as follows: KAGVTQTPRYLIKTRGQQVTLSCSPISGHRSVSWYQQTPGQGLQFLFEYFSETQRNKGNFPGRFSGRQFSNSRSEMNVSTLELGDSALYLCASSLALRASNTEAFFGQGTRLTVV.

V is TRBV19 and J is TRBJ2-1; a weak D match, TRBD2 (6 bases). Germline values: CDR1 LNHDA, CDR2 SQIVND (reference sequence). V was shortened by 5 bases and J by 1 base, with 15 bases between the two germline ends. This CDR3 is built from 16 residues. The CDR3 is CASSPRRALSYNEQFF. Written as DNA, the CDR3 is TGTGCCAGTAGTCCACGGAGGGCCCTTTCCTACAATGAGCAGTTCTTC.